This TCR beta chain is from a study of metastatic and nonmetastatic thyroid tumors. Every patient was untreated before thyroid surgery. The germline gives CDR1 MDHEN, CDR2 SYDVKM. The CDR3 has 16 amino acids. V lost 6 bases, J lost 1 base, and 19 bases lay in between. Study conclusions and caveats: Malignant thyroid tumors reportedly exceeded benign nodules significantly in TCR beta diversity, with the difference appearing in blood and tumor.

This clone was seen a few times. Its antigen is unknown. TCRdb reprocessed the PCR reads via MiXCR. The sample holds 40,000 or so clones, over 40% seen once. Sequenced material: tumor tissue. The rearrangement joins TRBV28 to TRBJ2-7; a weak D match, TRBD1 (6 bases). The origin of this receptor is a male donor with papillary thyroid cancer or a benign thyroid nodule (not recorded which). Some clones in this sample may be carry-over from other donors' samples. CDR3 DNA sequence: TGTGCCAGCAGACGACATGACAGGAGAAAGTCCTACGAGCAGTACTTC. Translation gives CASRRHDRRKSYEQYF.